A single sample is the source of the 2 T cell receptor beta chains below, sequenced in a study of cytomegalovirus exposure and HLA in healthy donors. TCRdb's copy holds only in-frame clones and misses some; the assay was immunoSEQ multiplex PCR. There are almost 65,000 clones in the sample; 85% to 90% occur only once, and 1.5% to 2% lies in the top ten. The sample taken for sequencing was PBMCs. These receptors all stem from a woman aged 18-29 years in good health and CMV-seronegative.

The chain links TRBV15 to TRBJ1-2; 8 bases are shared with TRBD1. Germline-derived CDR1 and CDR2 are LNHNV and YYDKDF (reference sequence). The CDR3 loop spans 12 amino acids. Trimming took 3 bases from V and 8 from J; bases not matched to a gene: 2. The CDR3 reads CATSRDRVGYTF. The CDR3 bases are TGTGCCACCAGCAGGGACAGGGTAGGCTACACCTTC.

The rearrangement joins TRBV2 to TRBJ2-1; tentatively, D is TRBD2 (5 bases). Germline V CDR1 and CDR2: SNHLY, FYNNEI. The CDR3 runs 15 residues. V was cut by 2 bases and J by 10 bases, with 18 bases left in between. The CDR3 nucleotides read TGTGCCAGCAGTGAAACCCTAGTGGGAGCTCAGGAGCAGTTCTTC. Protein product: CASSETLVGAQEQFF.